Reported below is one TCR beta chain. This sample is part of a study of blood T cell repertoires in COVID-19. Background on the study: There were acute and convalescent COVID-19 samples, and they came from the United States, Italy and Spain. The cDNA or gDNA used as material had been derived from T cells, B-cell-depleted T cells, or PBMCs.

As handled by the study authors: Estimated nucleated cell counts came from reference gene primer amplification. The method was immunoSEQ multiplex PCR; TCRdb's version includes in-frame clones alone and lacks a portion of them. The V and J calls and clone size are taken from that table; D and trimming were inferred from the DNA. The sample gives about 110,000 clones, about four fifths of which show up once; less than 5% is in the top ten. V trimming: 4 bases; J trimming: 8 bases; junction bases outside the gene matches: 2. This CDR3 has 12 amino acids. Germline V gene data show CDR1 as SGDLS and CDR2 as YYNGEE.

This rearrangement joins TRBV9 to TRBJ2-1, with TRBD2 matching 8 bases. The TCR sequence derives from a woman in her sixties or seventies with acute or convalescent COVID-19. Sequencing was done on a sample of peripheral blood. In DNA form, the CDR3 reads TGTGCCAGCAGCAAGCGGGGGTATGAGCAGTTCTTC. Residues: CASSKRGYEQFF.